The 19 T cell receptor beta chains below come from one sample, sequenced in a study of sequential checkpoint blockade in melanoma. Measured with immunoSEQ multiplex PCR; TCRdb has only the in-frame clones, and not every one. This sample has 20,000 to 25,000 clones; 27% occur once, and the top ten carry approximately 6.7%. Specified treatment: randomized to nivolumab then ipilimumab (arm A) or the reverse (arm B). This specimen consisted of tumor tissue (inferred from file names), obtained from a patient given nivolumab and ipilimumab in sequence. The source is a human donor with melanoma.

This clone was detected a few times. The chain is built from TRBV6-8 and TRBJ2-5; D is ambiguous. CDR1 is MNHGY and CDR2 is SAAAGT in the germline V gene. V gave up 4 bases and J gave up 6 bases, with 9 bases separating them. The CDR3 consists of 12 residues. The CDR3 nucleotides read TGTGCCAGCAGTTTCCAGTTACAGACCCAGTACTTC. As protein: CASSFQLQTQYF.

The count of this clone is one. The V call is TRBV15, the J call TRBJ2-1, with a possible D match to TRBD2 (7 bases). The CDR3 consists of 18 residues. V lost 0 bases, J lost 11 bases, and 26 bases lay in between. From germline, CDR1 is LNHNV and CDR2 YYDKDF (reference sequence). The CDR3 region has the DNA TGTGCCACCAGCAGAGATTCGGGCGGGGGCCTTCTAGGTAATAAGCAGTTCTTC. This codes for CATSRDSGGGLLGNKQFF.

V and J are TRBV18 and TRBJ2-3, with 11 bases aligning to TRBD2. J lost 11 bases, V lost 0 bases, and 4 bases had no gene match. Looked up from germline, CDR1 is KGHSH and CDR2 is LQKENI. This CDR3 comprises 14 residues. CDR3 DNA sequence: TGTGCCAGCTCACCACCAACTAGCGGGAGCAGGCAGTATTTT. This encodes CASSPPTSGSRQYF.

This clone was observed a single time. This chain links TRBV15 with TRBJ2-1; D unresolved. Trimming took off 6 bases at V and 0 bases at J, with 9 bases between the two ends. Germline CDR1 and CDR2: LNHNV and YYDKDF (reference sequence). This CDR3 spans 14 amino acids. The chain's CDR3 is CATRDSSSYNEQFF. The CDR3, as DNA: TGTGCCACCAGAGACTCCAGCTCCTACAATGAGCAGTTCTTC.

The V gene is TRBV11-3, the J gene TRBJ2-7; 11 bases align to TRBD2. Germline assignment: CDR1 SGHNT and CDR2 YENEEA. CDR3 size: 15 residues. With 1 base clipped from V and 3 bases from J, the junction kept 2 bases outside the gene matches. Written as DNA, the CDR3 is TGTGCCAGCAGCTTAGTCACTAGCGGGAGCTACGAGCAGTACTTC. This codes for CASSLVTSGSYEQYF.

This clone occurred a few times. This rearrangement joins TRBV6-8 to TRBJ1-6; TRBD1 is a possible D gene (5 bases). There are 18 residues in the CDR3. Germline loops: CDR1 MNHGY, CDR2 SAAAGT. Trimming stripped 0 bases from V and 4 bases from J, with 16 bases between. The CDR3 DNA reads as TGTGCCAGCAGTTACTCCGGTAGGGGACGATTTTATAATTCACCCCTCCACTTT. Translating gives CASSYSGRGRFYNSPLHF.

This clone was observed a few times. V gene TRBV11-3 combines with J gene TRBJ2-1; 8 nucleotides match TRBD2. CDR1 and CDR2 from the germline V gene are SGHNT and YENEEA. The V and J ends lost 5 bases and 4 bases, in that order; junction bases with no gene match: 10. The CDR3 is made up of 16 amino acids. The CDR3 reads CASSAKAGDAYNEQFF. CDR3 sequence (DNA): TGTGCCAGCAGCGCCAAAGCGGGAGACGCTTACAATGAGCAGTTCTTC.

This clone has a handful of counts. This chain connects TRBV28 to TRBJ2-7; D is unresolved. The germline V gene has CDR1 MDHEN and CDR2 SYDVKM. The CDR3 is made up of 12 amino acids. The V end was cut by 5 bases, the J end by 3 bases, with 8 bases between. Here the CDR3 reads CASSRTRYEQYF. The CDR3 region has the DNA TGTGCCAGCAGTAGGACCCGCTACGAGCAGTACTTC.

The CDR3 DNA is TGTGCCAGCAGTTTCCGCGGGAGGGAGTACGAGCAGTACTTC. Translation gives CASSFRGREYEQYF. V is TRBV28 and J is TRBJ2-7, with TRBD2 identical over 9 bases. This CDR3 is built from 14 residues. The trim removed 3 bases at V and 4 bases at J, leaving 4 bases unmatched. Germline values: CDR1 MDHEN, CDR2 SYDVKM.

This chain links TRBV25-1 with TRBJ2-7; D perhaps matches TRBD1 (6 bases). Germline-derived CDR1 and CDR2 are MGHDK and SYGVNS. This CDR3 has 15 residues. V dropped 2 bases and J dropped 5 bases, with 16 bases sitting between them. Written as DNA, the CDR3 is TGTGCCAGCAGTGAACACAATAAAGACAGGAACGAGCAGTACTTC. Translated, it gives CASSEHNKDRNEQYF.

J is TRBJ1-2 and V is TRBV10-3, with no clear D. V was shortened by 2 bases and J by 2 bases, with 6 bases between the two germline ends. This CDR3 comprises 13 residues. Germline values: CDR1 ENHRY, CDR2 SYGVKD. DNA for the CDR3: TGTGCCATCAGTGAGACAGAGAACTATGGCTACACCTTC. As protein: CAISETENYGYTF.

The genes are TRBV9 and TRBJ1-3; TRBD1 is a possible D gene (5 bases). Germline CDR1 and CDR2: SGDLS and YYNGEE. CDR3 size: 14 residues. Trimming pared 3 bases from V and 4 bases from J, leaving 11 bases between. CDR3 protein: CASSEEGPGNTIYF. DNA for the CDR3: TGTGCCAGCAGCGAGGAGGGACCCGGAAACACCATATATTTT. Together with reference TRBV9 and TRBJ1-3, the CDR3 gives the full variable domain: DSGVTQTPKHLITATGQRVTLRCSPRSGDLSVYWYQQSLDQGLQFLIQYYNGEERAKGNILERFSAQQFPDLHSELNLSSLELGDSALYFCASSEEGPGNTIYFGEGSWLTVV.

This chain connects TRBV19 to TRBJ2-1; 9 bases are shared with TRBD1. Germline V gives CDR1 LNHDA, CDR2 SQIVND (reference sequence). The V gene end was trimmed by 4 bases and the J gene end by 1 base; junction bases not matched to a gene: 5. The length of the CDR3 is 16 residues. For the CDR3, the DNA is TGTGCCAGTAGTAGGGGACAGGGTGGGTCCTACAATGAGCAGTTCTTC. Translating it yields CASSRGQGGSYNEQFF.

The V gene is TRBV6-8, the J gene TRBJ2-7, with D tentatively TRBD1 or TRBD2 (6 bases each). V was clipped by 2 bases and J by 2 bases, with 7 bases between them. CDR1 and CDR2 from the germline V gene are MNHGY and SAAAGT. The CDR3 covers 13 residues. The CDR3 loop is CASSYGGPYEQYF. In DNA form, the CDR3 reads TGTGCCAGCAGTTACGGGGGGCCCTACGAGCAGTACTTC.

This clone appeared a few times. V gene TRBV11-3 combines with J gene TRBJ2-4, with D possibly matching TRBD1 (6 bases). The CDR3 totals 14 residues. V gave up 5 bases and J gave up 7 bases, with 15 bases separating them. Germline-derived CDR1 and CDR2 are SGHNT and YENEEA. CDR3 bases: TGTGCCAGCAGCCCGAACCTTCAGGGGAACATTCAGTACTTC. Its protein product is CASSPNLQGNIQYF.

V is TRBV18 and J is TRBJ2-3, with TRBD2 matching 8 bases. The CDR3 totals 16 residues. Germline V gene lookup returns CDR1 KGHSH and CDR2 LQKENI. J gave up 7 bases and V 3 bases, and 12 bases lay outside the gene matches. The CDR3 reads CASSPLLGRAGNTQYF. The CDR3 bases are TGTGCCAGCTCACCTCTCCTCGGGAGGGCCGGGAATACGCAGTATTTT.

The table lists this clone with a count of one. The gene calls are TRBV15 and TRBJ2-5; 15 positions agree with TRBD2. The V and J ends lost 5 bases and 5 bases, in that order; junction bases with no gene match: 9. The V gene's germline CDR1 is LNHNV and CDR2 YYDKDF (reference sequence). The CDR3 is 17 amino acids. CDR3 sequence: CATSGLAGGPFRETQYF. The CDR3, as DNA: TGTGCCACCAGCGGACTAGCGGGAGGGCCTTTTAGGGAGACCCAGTACTTC.

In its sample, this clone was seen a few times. DNA for the CDR3: TGTGCCAGCAGGGGACAGGGGGCGCCGAACACTGAAGCTTTCTTT. The encoded protein is CASRGQGAPNTEAFF. The gene calls are TRBV6-8 and TRBJ1-1; TRBD1 matches 12 bases. Losses at the gene ends were 6 bases for V and 1 base for J; bases not matched to a gene: 3. CDR1 and CDR2 from the germline V gene are MNHGY and SAAAGT. CDR3 length: 15 amino acids.

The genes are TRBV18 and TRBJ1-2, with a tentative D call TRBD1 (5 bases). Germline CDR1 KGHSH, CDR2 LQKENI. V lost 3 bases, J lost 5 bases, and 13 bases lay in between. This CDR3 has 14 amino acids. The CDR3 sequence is CASSPGQESYGYTF. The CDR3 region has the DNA TGTGCCAGCTCACCCGGACAAGAATCTTATGGCTACACCTTC.